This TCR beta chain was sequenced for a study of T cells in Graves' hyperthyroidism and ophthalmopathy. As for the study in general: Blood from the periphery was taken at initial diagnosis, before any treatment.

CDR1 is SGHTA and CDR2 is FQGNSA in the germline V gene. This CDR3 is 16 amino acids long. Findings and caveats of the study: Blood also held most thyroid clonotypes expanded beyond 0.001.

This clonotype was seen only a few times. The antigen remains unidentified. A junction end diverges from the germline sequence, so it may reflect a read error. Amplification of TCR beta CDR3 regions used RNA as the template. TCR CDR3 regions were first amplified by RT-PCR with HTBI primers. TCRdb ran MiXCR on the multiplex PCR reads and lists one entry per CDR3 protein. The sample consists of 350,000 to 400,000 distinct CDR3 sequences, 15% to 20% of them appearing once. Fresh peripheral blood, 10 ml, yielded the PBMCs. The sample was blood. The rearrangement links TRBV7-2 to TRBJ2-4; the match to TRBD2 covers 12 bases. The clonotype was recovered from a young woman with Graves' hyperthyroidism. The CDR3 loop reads CASSSFLAGGADIKYF. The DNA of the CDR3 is TGTGCCAGCAGCTCCTTCCTAGCGGGGGGGGCAGACATTAAGTACTTC. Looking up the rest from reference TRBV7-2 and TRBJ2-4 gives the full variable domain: GAGVSQSPSNKVTEKGKDVELRCDPISGHTALYWYRQSLGQGLEFLIYFQGNSAPDKSGLPSDRFSAERTGGSVSTLTIQRTQQEDSAVYLCASSSFLAGGADIKYFGAGTRLSVL.